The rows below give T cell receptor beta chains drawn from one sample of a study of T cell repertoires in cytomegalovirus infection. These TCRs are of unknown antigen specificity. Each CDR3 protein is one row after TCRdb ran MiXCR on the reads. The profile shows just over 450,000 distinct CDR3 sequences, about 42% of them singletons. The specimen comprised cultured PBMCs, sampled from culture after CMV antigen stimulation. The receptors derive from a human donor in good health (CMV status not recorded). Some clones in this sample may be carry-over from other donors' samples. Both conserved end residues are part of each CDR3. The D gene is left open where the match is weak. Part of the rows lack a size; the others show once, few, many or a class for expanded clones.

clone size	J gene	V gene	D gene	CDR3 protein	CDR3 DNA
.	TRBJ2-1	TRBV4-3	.	CASSQLAAPYNEQFF	TGCGCCAGCAGCCAATTGGCCGCCCCCTACAATGAGCAGTTCTTC
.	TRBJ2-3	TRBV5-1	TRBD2	CASSLNLAGGTATQYF	TGCGCCAGCAGCTTGAACCTAGCGGGAGGGACAGCTACGCAGTATTTT
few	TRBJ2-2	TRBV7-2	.	CASSPDYANTGELFF	TGTGCCAGCAGCCCGGACTACGCGAACACCGGGGAGCTGTTTTTT
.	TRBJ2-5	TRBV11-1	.	CASSPGGPVQETQYF	TGTGCCAGCAGCCCCGGGGGGCCAGTCCAAGAGACCCAGTACTTC
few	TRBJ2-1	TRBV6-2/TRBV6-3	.	CASPGARQIYNEQFF	TGTGCCAGCCCCGGGGCCCGACAGATCTACAATGAGCAGTTCTTC
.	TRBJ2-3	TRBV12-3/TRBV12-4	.	CASSSGLGVDTQYF	TGTGCCAGCAGTTCGGGCCTGGGTGTTGATACGCAGTATTTT
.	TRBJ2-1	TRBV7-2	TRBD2	CASSLGIPNLSGSEQFF	TGTGCCAGCAGCTTAGGAATCCCAAACCTTAGCGGGAGTGAGCAGTTCTTC
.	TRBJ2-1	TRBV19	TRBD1	CASTRDSRYNEQFF	TGTGCCAGTACCCGGGACAGCCGATACAATGAGCAGTTCTTC
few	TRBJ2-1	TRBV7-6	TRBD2	CASSLGTSRNEQFF	TGTGCCAGCAGCTTAGGGACTAGCCGGAATGAGCAGTTCTTC
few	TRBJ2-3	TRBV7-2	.	CASSSGSGRVMADTQYF	TGTGCCAGCAGCTCAGGGTCCGGGCGGGTTATGGCAGATACGCAGTATTTT
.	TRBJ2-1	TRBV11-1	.	CASSLEHGNVDEQFF	TGTGCCAGCAGCTTAGAGCACGGCAACGTGGATGAGCAGTTCTTC
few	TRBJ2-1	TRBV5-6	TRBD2	CASSLRTSLRGQFF	TGTGCCAGCAGCCTGAGGACTAGCCTTCGGGGGCAGTTCTTC
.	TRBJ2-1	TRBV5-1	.	CASSLGGAFGEQFF	TGCGCCAGCAGCTTGGGTGGGGCCTTTGGTGAGCAGTTCTTC
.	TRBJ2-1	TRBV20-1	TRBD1	CSAQPGQGAREQFF	TGCAGTGCGCAGCCGGGACAGGGGGCCAGGGAGCAGTTCTTC
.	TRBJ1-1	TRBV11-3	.	CASSLDGHSNTEAFF	TGTGCCAGCAGCTTAGATGGACACTCGAACACTGAAGCTTTCTTT
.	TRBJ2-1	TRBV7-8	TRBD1	CASSPEGASYNEQFF	TGTGCCAGCAGCCCAGAGGGGGCCTCCTACAATGAGCAGTTCTTC
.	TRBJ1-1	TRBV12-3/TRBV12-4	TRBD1	CASSPGQGTTEAFF	TGTGCCAGCAGTCCGGGACAGGGCACCACTGAAGCTTTCTTT
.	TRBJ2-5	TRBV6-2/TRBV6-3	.	CASGADTQETQYF	TGTGCCAGCGGGGCCGACACCCAAGAGACCCAGTACTTC
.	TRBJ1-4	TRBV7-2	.	CASSPPGEGRGKLFF	TGTGCCAGCAGCCCCCCGGGGGAGGGGCGAGGAAAACTGTTTTTT
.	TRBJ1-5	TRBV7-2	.	CASSSGRQGTQPQHF	TGTGCCAGCAGCTCGGGGCGGCAGGGGACTCAGCCCCAGCATTTT
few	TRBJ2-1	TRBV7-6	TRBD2	CASSLRLAGSREQFF	TGTGCCAGCAGCTTACGACTAGCGGGATCGCGTGAGCAGTTCTTC
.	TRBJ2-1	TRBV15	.	CATSRDWLTNNEQFF	TGTGCCACCAGCAGAGATTGGCTCACCAACAATGAGCAGTTCTTC
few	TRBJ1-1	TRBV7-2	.	CASSLLAAGYTEAFF	TGTGCCAGCAGCTTATTGGCCGCTGGGTACACTGAAGCTTTCTTT
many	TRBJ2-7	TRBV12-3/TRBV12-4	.	CASRRDYEQYF	TGTGCCAGCAGGAGGGACTACGAGCAGTACTTC
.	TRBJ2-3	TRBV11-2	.	CASSLFTDTQYF	TGTGCCAGCAGCTTATTCACAGATACGCAGTATTTT
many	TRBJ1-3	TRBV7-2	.	CASSLVPHSGNTIYF	TGTGCCAGCAGCTTAGTTCCACACTCTGGAAACACCATATATTTT
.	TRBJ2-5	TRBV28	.	CASRTRDLAGETQYF	TGTGCCAGCAGAACACGGGACTTAGCTGGGGAGACCCAGTACTTC
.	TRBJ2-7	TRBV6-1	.	CASSEDGRLWNEQYF	TGTGCCAGCAGTGAAGACGGCCGACTCTGGAACGAGCAGTACTTC
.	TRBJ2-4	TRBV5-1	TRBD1	CASSRQGYGENIQYF	TGCGCCAGCAGCAGACAGGGGTATGGGGAAAACATTCAGTACTTC
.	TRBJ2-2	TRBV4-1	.	CASRPWGGELFF	TGCGCCAGCAGACCCTGGGGGGGGGAGCTGTTTTTT
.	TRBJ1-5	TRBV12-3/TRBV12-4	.	CASSPSGGSNQPQHF	TGTGCCAGCAGTCCCAGCGGGGGGAGCAATCAGCCCCAGCATTTT
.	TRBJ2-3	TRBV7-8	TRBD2	CASSLDGGGLAGGADTQYF	TGTGCCAGCAGCTTAGATGGCGGGGGACTAGCGGGGGGGGCAGATACGCAGTATTTT
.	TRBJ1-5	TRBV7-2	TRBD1	CASSTGTGGQPQHF	TGTGCCAGCAGCACCGGGACAGGTGGTCAGCCCCAGCATTTT
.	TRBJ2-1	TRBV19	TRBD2	CASSIFRTSGSSYNEQFF	TGTGCCAGTAGTATATTCCGGACTAGCGGGAGCTCCTACAATGAGCAGTTCTTC
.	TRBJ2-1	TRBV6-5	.	CASSRGVRNNEQFF	TGTGCCAGCAGCAGAGGAGTGAGGAACAATGAGCAGTTCTTC
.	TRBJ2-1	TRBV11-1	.	CASSRIDSNEQFF	TGTGCCAGCAGCCGAATTGACAGTAATGAGCAGTTCTTC
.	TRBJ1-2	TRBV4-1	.	CASNKPGGAEIYTF	TGCGCCAGCAACAAACCTGGTGGGGCAGAAATCTACACCTTC
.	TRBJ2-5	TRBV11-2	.	CASSLDQAGGLKNQYF	TGTGCCAGCAGCTTAGATCAAGCGGGTGGGTTGAAGAACCAGTACTTC
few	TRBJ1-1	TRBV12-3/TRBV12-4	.	CASSFGVLLGAFF	TGTGCCAGCAGTTTTGGGGTCCTCCTGGGGGCTTTCTTT
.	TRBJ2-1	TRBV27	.	CASSFNGGNEQFF	TGTGCCAGCAGTTTTAACGGGGGCAATGAGCAGTTCTTC
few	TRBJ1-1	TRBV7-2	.	CASSLPGVDTEAFF	TGTGCCAGCAGCTTACCCGGGGTGGACACTGAAGCTTTCTTT
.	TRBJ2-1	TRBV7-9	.	CASNLISGYNEQFF	TGTGCCAGCAACCTAATCTCGGGTTACAATGAGCAGTTCTTC
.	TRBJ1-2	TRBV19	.	CASSTTTGGYTF	TGTGCCAGTAGTACCACAACGGGTGGCTACACCTTC
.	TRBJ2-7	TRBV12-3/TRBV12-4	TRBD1	CASSFRTGVFYEQYF	TGTGCCAGCAGTTTTCGGACAGGGGTTTTCTACGAGCAGTACTTC
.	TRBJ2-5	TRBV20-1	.	CSAGAGGSWGRGETQYF	TGCAGTGCTGGAGCGGGTGGCTCGTGGGGGCGCGGGGAGACCCAGTACTTC